This T cell receptor (beta chain) was profiled in a study of CD8 T cells in Susac syndrome. Regarding the study as a whole: The TCR sequencing and HLA analysis in the study involved a relatively small number of individuals, as the study acknowledged.

A quantity of roughly 0.5 to 1 ug RNA underwent reverse transcription using random hexamers. The authors amplified TCR beta CDR3 across 54 Vbeta and 13 Jbeta using immunoSEQ multiplex PCR. TCRdb fed the immunoSEQ multiplex PCR reads into MiXCR, producing one record per CDR3 protein. The sample includes about 400,000 distinct CDR3 sequences, approximately 89% of them seen just once. The sample holds one count of this clonotype. Its antigen is not known. The CDR3 runs 13 residues. V shed 3 bases and J shed 5 bases, with 9 bases lying between them. Looked up from germline, CDR1 is SGHRS and CDR2 is YFSETQ. The multiple sclerosis control cohort comprised treatment-naive individuals presenting with stable or active relapsing-remitting disease. Purification of the CD8+ and CD4+ T cells relied on negative isolation, and TEMRA cells underwent FACS enrichment.

The origin of this receptor is a human donor with multiple sclerosis. Sequences were obtained from CD8+ T cells from PBMCs. V usage is TRBV5-1 and J usage is TRBJ2-1; the D is unclear. The CDR3 nucleotides are TGCGCCAGCAGCTCAGCCCCCGACAATGAGCAGTTCTTC. This encodes CASSSAPDNEQFF.